This passage covers 26 T cell receptor beta chains from one sample sequenced in a study of cytomegalovirus exposure and HLA in healthy donors. Amplification used 60 Vbeta primers and 13 Jbeta primers. Data came from immunoSEQ multiplex PCR; TCRdb stores just in-frame clones and leaves some out. The repertoire includes 150,000 to 200,000 clones, roughly 77% of them detected once, and over 4% sits in the top ten. Sequenced material: PBMCs. These receptors were collected from a male donor in good health and CMV-seronegative.

The gene calls are TRBV29-1 and TRBJ2-1; 8 bases match TRBD2. Per germline, CDR1 SQVTM and CDR2 ANQGSEA. The length of the CDR3 is 14 residues. V gave up 8 bases and J gave up 7 bases; unmatched junction bases: 13. CDR3 residues: CSIDRGGPVNEQFF. Written as DNA, the CDR3 is TGCAGCATCGACCGGGGGGGACCGGTGAATGAGCAGTTCTTC.

The chain joins TRBV7-3 to TRBJ2-3; tentative D call: TRBD2 (5 bases). The V and J ends lost 5 bases and 6 bases respectively, with 9 bases between them. From germline, CDR1 is SGHTA and CDR2 FQGTGA. There are 12 residues in the CDR3. CDR3 DNA: TGTGCCAGCAGCCCCGGAGGTGATACGCAGTATTTT. Amino acid sequence: CASSPGGDTQYF.

The J gene is TRBJ2-6, the V gene TRBV4-3; D is possibly TRBD1 (5 bases). CDR3 length: 17 amino acids. V dropped 0 bases and J dropped 0 bases, with 9 bases sitting between them. CDR1 LGHNA and CDR2 YSLEER come from the germline V gene. The CDR3 loop reads CASSQDQGVSGANVLTF. The CDR3 DNA sequence: TGCGCCAGCAGCCAAGATCAAGGGGTCTCTGGGGCCAACGTCCTGACTTTC.

This clone was seen only a few times. The chain couples TRBV7-9 to TRBJ1-5; D is perhaps TRBD1 (5 bases). The CDR3 runs to 17 residues. V was trimmed by 1 base and J by 4 bases, leaving 17 bases between them. The germline gives CDR1 SEHNR, CDR2 FQNEAQ (reference sequence). CDR3 DNA: TGTGCCAGCAGCTTAGGTACTATCGCGGGGCCTAATCAGCCCCAGCATTTT. Amino acid sequence: CASSLGTIAGPNQPQHF.

The chain is built from TRBV28 and TRBJ2-2, with 9 bases lining up with TRBD1. This CDR3 has 13 residues. With V trimmed by 8 bases and J by 4 bases, 2 bases remained unmatched. Looked up from germline, CDR1 is MDHEN and CDR2 is SYDVKM. CDR3 loop: CASGQGRTGELFF. Here the CDR3 DNA reads TGTGCCAGCGGACAGGGGCGCACCGGGGAGCTGTTTTTT. The entire variable domain, with the rest obtained from reference TRBV28 and TRBJ2-2, is as follows: DVKVTQSSRYLVKRTGEKVFLECVQDMDHENMFWYRQDPGLGLRLIYFSYDVKMKEKGDIPEGYSVSREKKERFSLILESASTNQTSMYLCASGQGRTGELFFGEGSRLTVL.

CDR3 nucleotides: TGTGCCGTAGACAGGGGGCAGGGGTATGGCTACACCTTC. Translation gives CAVDRGQGYGYTF. This chain links TRBV2 with TRBJ1-2, with 10 bases identical to TRBD1. Germline trimming cut 11 bases from V and 5 bases from J; bases unmatched to any gene: 8. Germline V gene data show CDR1 as SNHLY and CDR2 as FYNNEI. The CDR3 has 13 amino acids.

Note on this clone: Germline is not matched at one junction end, which may reflect a read error. V usage is TRBV7-9 and J usage is TRBJ1-1; D is unclear. Germline V CDR1 and CDR2: SEHNR, FQNEAQ (reference sequence). CDR3 length equals 16 residues. The DNA of the CDR3 is TGTTCCAGCAGACACAACCGCGGGAGCTTGAACACTGAAGCTTTCTTT. This codes for CSSRHNRGSLNTEAFF.

For this clone: This same CDR3 is encoded by further DNA sequences in the sample. V gene TRBV9 combines with J gene TRBJ2-2, with 7 bases identical to TRBD1. With 4 bases clipped from V and 1 base from J, the junction kept 4 bases outside the gene matches. The CDR3 has 15 residues. CDR1 and CDR2 (germline): SGDLS, YYNGEE. The CDR3 spells CASSPRQGNTGELFF. The DNA of the CDR3 is TGTGCCAGCAGCCCCAGACAGGGGAACACCGGGGAGCTGTTTTTT.

The rearrangement uses TRBV15 and TRBJ2-3, with 11 bases matching TRBD2. V lost 3 bases, J lost 5 bases, and 7 bases stayed unmatched. Germline V gene data show CDR1 as LNHNV and CDR2 as YYDKDF (reference sequence). CDR3 length: 16 amino acids. DNA for the CDR3: TGTGCCACCAGCAGTGAAATAGCGGGAGGGGGAGATACGCAGTATTTT. Encoded protein: CATSSEIAGGGDTQYF.

Concerning this clone: Within the sample, other DNA sequences also encode this same CDR3. The rearrangement joins TRBV7-3 to TRBJ2-5; a possible D gene is TRBD2 (6 bases). In germline, CDR1 is SGHTA, CDR2 FQGTGA. Deletions cut 2 bases from V and 4 bases from J, with 11 bases between. This CDR3 is built from 14 residues. CDR3 loop: CASSLAGGGETQYF. The CDR3 bases are TGTGCCAGCAGCTTAGCCGGGGGTGGAGAGACCCAGTACTTC.

The V gene is TRBV7-6, the J gene TRBJ2-3; unclear D gene. Trimming shortened V by 2 bases and J by 6 bases, and 12 bases separated the two germline ends. The germline gives CDR1 SGHVS, CDR2 FNYEAQ. This CDR3 region has 14 residues. The CDR3 DNA follows: TGTGCCAGCAGCTTAATGGTGTTCGGGGATACGCAGTATTTT. Its protein is CASSLMVFGDTQYF.

The chain has TRBV29-1 and TRBJ1-1; D call uncertain. The CDR3 is 12 amino acids. Germline CDR1 SQVTM, CDR2 ANQGSEA. V gave up 4 bases and J gave up 13 bases, with 19 bases separating them. CDR3 sequence (DNA): TGCAGCGTTGGTTCGGGGAAAGCCGCAGGTTTCTTT. Protein product: CSVGSGKAAGFF.

The chain carries TRBV18 and TRBJ1-2, with unresolved D. The CDR3 covers 16 residues. Deletions cut 1 base from V and 0 bases from J, with 12 bases between. Germline CDR1 is KGHSH and CDR2 is LQKENI. The CDR3 spells CASSPLLGETNYGYTF. The DNA for the CDR3 is TGTGCCAGCTCACCACTATTGGGAGAAACTAACTATGGCTACACCTTC.

There are a few counts of this clone. The gene calls are TRBV6-5 and TRBJ1-3; D ambiguous. The CDR3 has 14 residues. Trimming cost V 4 bases and J 0 bases, with 7 bases left between them. Germline CDR1 is MNHEY and CDR2 is SVGAGI. Here the CDR3 reads CASSSSFSGNTIYF. The CDR3 DNA is TGTGCCAGCAGTTCTTCCTTCTCTGGAAACACCATATATTTT.

The chain links TRBV5-1 to TRBJ2-3; D perhaps matches TRBD2 (7 bases). CDR1 and CDR2 (germline): SGHRS, YFSETQ. V was shortened by 0 bases and J by 2 bases, with 10 bases between the two germline ends. CDR3 length: 15 amino acids. In nucleotides, the CDR3 is TGCGCCAGCAGCTTGGCGGGGGGCATCACAGATACGCAGTATTTT. Translating it yields CASSLAGGITDTQYF.

This chain uses TRBV7-2 with TRBJ2-1; D might be TRBD1 (6 bases). Trimming shortened V by 3 bases and J by 2 bases, and 8 bases separated the two germline ends. This CDR3 has 14 amino acids. Germline CDR1 SGHTA, CDR2 FQGNSA. The DNA of the CDR3 is TGTGCCAGCAGCTTGCAGGGGACCTACAATGAGCAGTTCTTC. This sequence encodes CASSLQGTYNEQFF.

The chain links TRBV7-3 to TRBJ2-1; 10 bases line up with TRBD1. V lost 1 base and J lost 4; bases outside the gene matches: 7. Germline-derived CDR1 and CDR2 are SGHTA and FQGTGA. The CDR3 loop spans 17 amino acids. CDR3 nucleotide sequence: TGTGCCAGCAGCTTAAGAGCCGGGACAGGGGCATACAATGAGCAGTTCTTC. Translated, it gives CASSLRAGTGAYNEQFF.

This sequence joins TRBV19 and TRBJ2-5, with 9 positions matching TRBD2. Per the germline V gene, CDR1 is LNHDA and CDR2 is SQIVND (reference sequence). CDR3 length: 14 residues. The trim removed 6 bases at V and 5 bases at J, leaving 7 bases unmatched. In nucleotides, the CDR3 is TGTGCCAGTAGCCGCGGGGGGGCTGGGGAGACCCAGTACTTC. Residues: CASSRGGAGETQYF.

The V and J genes are TRBV18 and TRBJ1-4; D is ambiguous. CDR3 length: 13 amino acids. V lost 3 bases to trimming and J lost 8 bases, with 10 bases between them. Germline-derived CDR1 and CDR2 are KGHSH and LQKENI. The CDR3 here is CASSPPLLEKLFF. CDR3 nucleotides: TGTGCCAGCTCACCCCCACTATTAGAAAAACTGTTTTTT.

This clone came up once. The chain links TRBV28 to TRBJ2-2; 7 bases are shared with TRBD2. This CDR3 is built from 16 residues. Per the germline V gene, CDR1 is MDHEN and CDR2 is SYDVKM. V shed 1 base, J shed 6 bases, and the junction held 8 bases outside the gene matches. CDR3 region: CASSLSGGSGAGELFF. The CDR3 bases are TGTGCCAGCAGTTTATCGGGCGGGAGTGGCGCCGGGGAGCTGTTTTTT.

This clone was seen only once. The gene calls are TRBV5-1 and TRBJ1-2; D is unclear. V was clipped by 3 bases and J by 6 bases, with 18 bases between them. The CDR3 contains 15 residues. Germline V gives CDR1 SGHRS, CDR2 YFSETQ. CDR3 sequence: CASSWQGSGGDGYTF. The CDR3, as DNA: TGCGCCAGCAGCTGGCAAGGTAGCGGTGGGGATGGCTACACCTTC.

This rearrangement joins TRBV7-6 to TRBJ2-7; TRBD1 might be the D (5 bases). Germline-derived CDR1 and CDR2 are SGHVS and FNYEAQ. The CDR3 covers 16 residues. V lost 0 bases, J lost 3 bases, and 15 bases lay in between. CDR3 protein: CASSLAEGGADYEQYF. The DNA for the CDR3 is TGTGCCAGCAGCTTAGCAGAAGGTGGGGCGGACTACGAGCAGTACTTC. Complete variable domain (other parts from reference TRBV7-6 and TRBJ2-7): GAGVSQSPRYKVTKRGQDVALRCDPISGHVSLYWYRQALGQGPEFLTYFNYEAQQDKSGLPNDRFSAERPEGSISTLTIQRTEQRDSAMYRCASSLAEGGADYEQYFGPGTRLTVT.

The chain joins TRBV2 to TRBJ2-4; D is undetermined. Per the germline V gene, CDR1 is SNHLY and CDR2 is FYNNEI. Trimming cost V 2 bases and J 3 bases, with 14 bases left between them. The CDR3 totals 16 residues. CDR3 sequence: CASSEISRSLKNIQYF. The CDR3 DNA reads as TGTGCCAGCAGTGAAATATCCAGATCGCTCAAAAACATTCAGTACTTC.

The V and J genes are TRBV2 and TRBJ2-1; no firm D call. V lost 8 bases to trimming and J lost 10 bases, with 15 bases between them. Germline-derived CDR1 and CDR2 are SNHLY and FYNNEI. This CDR3 comprises 12 residues. As DNA, the CDR3 is TGTGCCAGCGGTGGAATGGTGGGCGAGCAGTTCTTC. Encoded protein: CASGGMVGEQFF.

This clone was counted between two and nine times. The J gene is TRBJ2-6, the V gene TRBV5-4, with TRBD1 as a possible D gene (5 bases). CDR1 SGHNT and CDR2 YYREEE come from the germline V gene (reference sequence). This CDR3 contains 15 residues. Between the trimmed V and J ends, which lost 4 bases and 4 bases, there was a span of 12 bases. This CDR3 reads CASSPRVTGANVLTF. In DNA, the CDR3 is TGTGCCAGCAGCCCCAGGGTTACCGGGGCCAACGTCCTGACTTTC.

The CDR3 loop is CASSKGDSGTDTQYF. CDR3 nucleotides: TGTGCCAGCAGCAAGGGGGACAGCGGCACAGATACGCAGTATTTT. The chain links TRBV11-3 to TRBJ2-3, with 7 nucleotides matching TRBD1. Trimming at V came to 5 bases and at J to 1 base, leaving 6 bases not matched to a gene. The length of the CDR3 is 15 residues. Germline assignment: CDR1 SGHNT and CDR2 YENEEA.